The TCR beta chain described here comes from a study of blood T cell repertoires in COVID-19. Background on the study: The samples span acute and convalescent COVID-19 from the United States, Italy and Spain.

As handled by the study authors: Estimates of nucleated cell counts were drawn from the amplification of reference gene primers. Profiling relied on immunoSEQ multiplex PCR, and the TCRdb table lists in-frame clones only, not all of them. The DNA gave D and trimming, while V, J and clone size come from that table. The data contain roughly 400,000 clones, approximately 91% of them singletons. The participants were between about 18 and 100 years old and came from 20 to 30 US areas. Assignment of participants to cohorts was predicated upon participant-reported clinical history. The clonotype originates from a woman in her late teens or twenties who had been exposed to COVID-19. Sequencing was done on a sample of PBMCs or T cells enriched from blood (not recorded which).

CDR3 amino acids: CASTKGGFPQHF. CDR3 DNA sequence: TGTGCCAGCACCAAGGGAGGGTTTCCCCAGCATTTT. This rearrangement joins TRBV6-5 to TRBJ1-5; D is unresolved. This CDR3 contains 12 residues. Trimming left V 7 bases short and J 10 bases short, with 14 bases between. CDR1 is MNHEY and CDR2 is SVGAGI in the germline V gene.